This T cell receptor (beta chain) was identified during a study of blood T cell repertoires in COVID-19. Background on the study: Sources were T cells, B-cell-depleted T cells, or PBMCs; the material itself was cDNA or gDNA.

In the authors' methods: Quantification of nucleated cells was approximated via reference gene primer amplification. Produced via immunoSEQ multiplex PCR; TCRdb's table is partial and in-frame only. The V and J calls and clone size come from that table; D and trimming were worked out from the DNA. The table includes about 400,000 clones, 88% detected once. Trimming cost V 1 base and J 10 bases, with 17 bases left between them. The CDR3 consists of 16 residues. Germline V lookup: CDR1 LGHDT, CDR2 YNNKEL (reference sequence). V and J are TRBV3-1 (or the pseudogene TRBV3-2) and TRBJ1-6; the D gene is possibly TRBD1 (5 bases). The sample comprised PBMCs or T cells enriched from blood (not recorded which). This receptor was identified in a woman aged 40 to 49 with acute COVID-19. CDR3 loop: CASSQAYRPGESPLHF. The CDR3 nucleotides read TGTGCCAGCAGCCAAGCGTACAGACCGGGGGAATCACCCCTCCACTTT.